This TCR beta chain emerged from a study of T cell repertoires in cytomegalovirus infection. Across the study: Recently identified HLA-C-restricted CMV epitopes were among the peptides used. Both CMV infection and a matching HLA type were indicated by public TCR beta signatures.

Regarding the study as a whole: It was HLA-C-restricted CMV-specific TCR beta clonotypes that dominated the response ex vivo. Carriers of CMV plus the relevant HLA were identified by cumulative public TCR beta family frequency.

Concerning this clonotype: Its antigen is as yet unknown.

TCRdb itself ran the reads through MiXCR, one entry per CDR3 protein. The repertoire includes 300,000 or so distinct CDR3 sequences, 25% of them detected once, and about 14% sits in the top ten. Trimming cost V 3 bases and J 7 bases, with 16 bases left between them. Germline lookup yields CDR1 MNHEY and CDR2 SMNVEV (reference sequence). The CDR3 has 15 residues. The sequence was obtained from a human donor in good health (CMV status not recorded). Some clones in this sample may be carry-over from other donors' samples. This chain connects TRBV27 to TRBJ1-3; perhaps TRBD1 as D (6 bases). The sample was cultured PBMCs, taken from culture after CMV antigen stimulation. For the CDR3, the DNA is TGTGCCAGCAGTTTCCCCAGGGGTCCGGGGAACACCATATATTTT. Translating it yields CASSFPRGPGNTIYF.